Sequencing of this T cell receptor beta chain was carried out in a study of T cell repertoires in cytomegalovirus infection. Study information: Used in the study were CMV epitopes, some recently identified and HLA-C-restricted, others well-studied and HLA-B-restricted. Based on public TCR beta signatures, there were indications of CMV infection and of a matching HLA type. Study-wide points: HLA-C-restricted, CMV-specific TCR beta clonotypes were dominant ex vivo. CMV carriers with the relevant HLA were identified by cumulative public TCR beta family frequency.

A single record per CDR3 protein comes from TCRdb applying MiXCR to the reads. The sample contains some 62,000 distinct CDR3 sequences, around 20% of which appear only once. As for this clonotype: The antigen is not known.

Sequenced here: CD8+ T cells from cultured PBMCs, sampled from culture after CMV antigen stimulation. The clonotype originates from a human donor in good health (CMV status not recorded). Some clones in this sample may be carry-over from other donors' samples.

The CDR3 spells CASSWGQDTNYEQYF. DNA of the CDR3: TGTGCCAGCAGCTGGGGACAAGATACCAACTACGAGCAGTACTTC. The chain employs TRBV7-9 and TRBJ2-7; D is possibly TRBD1 (6 bases). The CDR3 is made up of 15 amino acids. The V gene lost 4 bases and the J gene lost 3 bases, with 16 bases spanning the gap. Germline CDR1 SEHNR, CDR2 FQNEAQ (reference sequence).